This is a list of T cell receptor beta chains from one sample in a study of T cells in localized non-small cell lung cancer. Only in-frame clones appear in the TCRdb table, and some are missing; sequencing was by immunoSEQ multiplex PCR. The table has several thousand clones, around 50% seen once. The input for sequencing was lymph node tissue, taken before any cancer treatment. The receptors come from a male donor older than 55 with stage I squamous cell lung carcinoma. Both conserved end residues are part of each CDR3. The size of a clone is reported for some rows only, either as once, few or many, or as a class for expanded clones.

j_call v_call clone_size cdr3_aa
TRBJ2-7 TRBV6-8 . CASSYSDRSYEQYF
TRBJ2-1 TRBV6-7 once CTSSYSGMREGNEQFF
TRBJ1-5 TRBV30 few CAWAGTGDGRPQHF
TRBJ1-2 TRBV28 . CASSQSGLRWYTF
TRBJ2-1 TRBV18 . CASSPPSMAGVYNEQFF
TRBJ1-3 TRBV28 . CASSAWDRGGNTIYF
TRBJ2-3 TRBV28 . CASSGDPALAASTDTQYF
TRBJ2-1 TRBV28 . CASSNTQGSGYNEQFF
TRBJ1-5 TRBV19 . CASSIGLDQPQHF
TRBJ1-1 TRBV9 few CASSTGQGWASAFF
TRBJ2-3 TRBV6-7 medium-sized CASSYSARRERLRDTQYF
TRBJ1-2 TRBV19 . CASSIQTNYGYTF
TRBJ2-2 TRBV6-4 . CASSLTGGPNTGELFF
TRBJ2-5 TRBV29-1 . CSVEVGGETQYF
TRBJ2-3 TRBV11-3 few CASSWRRLHTDTQYF
TRBJ2-2 TRBV28 . CASLTGANTGELFF
TRBJ1-4 TRBV7-6 . CASSFPHKENNEKLFF
TRBJ1-5 TRBV28 . CASEPDSNQPQHF
TRBJ2-3 TRBV6-8 . CASRQSGGTDTQYF
TRBJ1-1 TRBV6-8 few CASSYSQGAGTEAFF
TRBJ2-7 TRBV6-8 . CASSLPGQRTYEQYF
TRBJ1-1 TRBV18 . CASSPPGTKNTEAFF
TRBJ1-4 TRBV28 . CASSSRGEGDEKLFF
TRBJ1-2 TRBV19 . CASSNPGTGSYGYTF
TRBJ1-5 TRBV28 . CASSWGAGTAIMEPQHF
TRBJ1-1 TRBV19 . CASSSGVNTEAFF
TRBJ2-5 TRBV28 few CASRSGRETQYF
TRBJ2-1 TRBV18 . CASSRDSQNEQFF
TRBJ2-7 TRBV18 . CASSPPDRAYEQYF
TRBJ1-4 TRBV23-1 . CASSLSTAASTNEKLFF
TRBJ2-2 TRBV6-8 . CASRPLAGLNTGELFF
TRBJ1-1 TRBV6-8 . CASSYSGAMEAFF
TRBJ1-1 TRBV29-1 . CSVHTGGGTEAFF
TRBJ2-5 TRBV29-1 . CSVVTGGTETQYF
TRBJ1-5 TRBV28 . CASRRTVYNQPQHF
TRBJ2-7 TRBV30 few CAWSRVLAGTYEQYF
TRBJ2-5 TRBV18 . CASSVGEGETQYF
TRBJ1-1 TRBV6-8 . CASSFLRTGGDGTEAFF
TRBJ2-6 TRBV9 . CASRYRSSGANVLTF
TRBJ2-2 TRBV6-8 . CASSRQGSDTGELFF
TRBJ2-7 TRBV6-8 few CASIERASGTYEQYF
TRBJ2-7 TRBV19 once CASSGLAGDRYEQYF
TRBJ1-5 TRBV19 . CASSTGQVGNQPQHF
TRBJ1-1 TRBV9 . CASSVEGMGNTEAFF
TRBJ1-1 TRBV10-2 once CASSASLNTEAFF
TRBJ2-6 TRBV19 few CASMDRVTGANVLTF
TRBJ1-3 TRBV9 few CASSEPSGNTIYF
TRBJ2-7 TRBV12-5 . CASGLSPPLYEQYF
TRBJ1-2 TRBV29-1 once CSASGTGGEDGYTF
TRBJ2-3 TRBV18 . CASSPGVDSRGTDTQYF
TRBJ2-2 TRBV18 few CASSLRQGDGELFF
TRBJ2-3 TRBV5-1 . CASSSGQSTDTQYF
TRBJ2-5 TRBV11-3 . CASRLSGVQETQYF
TRBJ2-7 TRBV11-3 . CASSTRQGAYEQYF